Listed below are T cell receptor beta chains from one sample, sequenced in a study of neoadjuvant nivolumab and ipilimumab in lung cancer. Only in-frame clones appear in the TCRdb table, and some are missing; sequencing was by immunoSEQ multiplex PCR. The table lists 40,000 to 55,000 clones, 80% to 90% of them singletons. The sequencing used blood, collected before neoadjuvant nivolumab, alone or with ipilimumab. The receptors shown here come from an adult with non-small cell lung cancer. Some clones in this sample may be carry-over from other donors' samples. CDR3s include the opening cysteine and the closing phenylalanine or tryptophan. The order of the fields is D gene, J gene, V gene, CDR3 protein. A D gene is named only where the DNA matches it firmly.

NA	TRBJ2-7	TRBV6-6	CASSDPQGNIYEQYF
TRBD2	TRBJ2-1	TRBV14	CASSPGLAGVENEQFF
TRBD1	TRBJ1-2	TRBV7-9	CASSLDGTDYGYTF
NA	TRBJ2-1	TRBV18	CASSPLFSWTDNEQFF
NA	TRBJ2-7	TRBV5-1	CASSLEDTSYEQYF
TRBD2	TRBJ2-5	TRBV11-3	CASSRGGRGGGETQYF
NA	TRBJ1-1	TRBV2	CASRGTGGTEAFF
NA	TRBJ2-7	TRBV7-6	CASSLIGEQYF
NA	TRBJ2-1	TRBV6-6	CASIGDGSQQFF
TRBD1	TRBJ2-7	TRBV7-2	CASSIGRDRGRYEQYF
NA	TRBJ1-2	TRBV4-1	CASSQDQGMTGGYTF
NA	TRBJ2-2	TRBV7-6	CASSLAGYTGELFF
TRBD1	TRBJ1-2	TRBV7-9	CASSLDSRQGRGYTF
NA	TRBJ1-1	TRBV5-4	CASSGPGRNTEAFF
TRBD1	NA	TRBV7-6	CASSSGTDEQYF
NA	TRBJ2-3	TRBV11-1	CASSLLSGFTSTDTQYF
NA	TRBJ1-2	TRBV29-1	CSARRDPYGYTF
NA	TRBJ1-3	TRBV5-1	CASSLGQGLSGNTIYF
NA	TRBJ2-7	TRBV6-1	CASSGLPGPVQAYEQYF
NA	TRBJ1-2	TRBV5-1	CASSQGDTNYGYTF
TRBD2	TRBJ2-5	TRBV7-9	CASSPRLAGSQETQYF
NA	TRBJ2-7	TRBV19	CASSIDEGIDEQYF
TRBD1	TRBJ2-7	TRBV27	CASRTFKGQDYEQYF
NA	TRBJ1-2	TRBV14	CASSPLPGQGYTF
TRBD1	TRBJ1-1	TRBV6-4	CASLGTGGEAFF
NA	TRBJ2-7	TRBV27	CASSLSSRPYEQYF
NA	TRBJ1-1	TRBV5-1	CASRGSGGPNTEAFF
NA	TRBJ1-1	TRBV5-5	CASSFRQGSMNTEAFF
TRBD2	TRBJ2-1	TRBV7-3	CASSSSPSGSSYNEQFF
NA	TRBJ1-1	TRBV19	CASSIVVPDTEAFF
NA	TRBJ2-6	TRBV9	CASSDGATGANVLTF
TRBD2	TRBJ2-7	TRBV27	CASIKSAGLAVYEQYF
TRBD1	TRBJ1-1	TRBV29-1	CSVDPTGMNTEAFF
TRBD2	TRBJ2-1	TRBV5-5	CASSTSFTSGVYNEQFF
NA	TRBJ2-2	TRBV5-5	CASKRLSNTGELFF
TRBD2	TRBJ2-3	TRBV19	CASSIAGLADTQYF
NA	TRBJ1-2	TRBV7-9	CASSYGEDLRYGYTF
NA	TRBJ2-6	TRBV7-9	CASSPRGSGANVLTF
NA	TRBJ2-4	TRBV5-1	CASSGGLKNIQYF
NA	TRBJ2-3	TRBV9	CASSASSNTQYF
TRBD2	TRBJ2-7	TRBV5-4	CASSFPGGSSYEQYF
TRBD2	TRBJ2-7	TRBV29-1	CSVESGSNPYEQYF
TRBD1	TRBJ1-1	TRBV7-6	CASSSQGDTEAFF
NA	TRBJ1-1	TRBV4-1	CASSHITARDPGAFF
TRBD2	TRBJ2-7	TRBV30	CAWSGDPAGGPDEQYF
NA	TRBJ1-1	TRBV20-1	CSAAGNTEAFF
NA	TRBJ2-1	TRBV7-9	CASSLVADNEQFF
NA	TRBJ2-3	TRBV5-1	CASSFRESSTDTQYF
TRBD1	TRBJ1-2	TRBV18	CASSPGQGAYGYTF
TRBD2	TRBJ2-3	TRBV11-3	CASSYSGRRGVADTQYF
TRBD2	TRBJ2-7	TRBV5-8	CASFPLAGIEQYF
NA	TRBJ1-1	TRBV18	CASSPRLADTEAFF
TRBD1	TRBJ1-2	TRBV10-3	CAISKGQGVPYGYTF